Below, 15 T cell receptor beta chains from the same sample are listed, as sequenced in a study of monozygotic twins with cystic fibrosis. Method: immunoSEQ multiplex PCR; TCRdb's copy keeps in-frame clones and lacks some. The sample consists of around 34,000 clones, 92% of them appearing once. The specimen sequenced was blood. These receptors were collected from a girl aged 2 to 10 with cystic fibrosis.

The chain employs TRBV6-5 and TRBJ1-3; D ambiguous. This CDR3 is 12 amino acids long. V shed 5 bases and J shed 4 bases, with 6 bases lying between them. Germline CDR1 is MNHEY and CDR2 is SVGAGI. CDR3 region: CASSRPGNTIYF. The CDR3 nucleotides read TGTGCCAGCAGTCGTCCCGGAAACACCATATATTTT.

The genes are TRBV14 and TRBJ2-7; D is uncertain. The CDR3 is 14 residues long. Germline values: CDR1 SGHDN, CDR2 FVKESK. V lost 3 bases and J lost 2, with 11 bases in between. The DNA for the CDR3 is TGTGCCAGCAGCCACACCTACCGACCCTACGAGCAGTACTTC. Its protein product is CASSHTYRPYEQYF.

The V and J genes are TRBV28 and TRBJ2-7; D call uncertain. Germline CDR1 and CDR2: MDHEN and SYDVKM. This CDR3 contains 14 residues. Trimming stripped 6 bases from V and 6 bases from J, with 18 bases between. The CDR3, as DNA: TGTGCCAGCAGGGATAACTTCTATTCCAGCGAGCAGTACTTC. Translation gives CASRDNFYSSEQYF.

CDR3 bases: TGTGCCAGCGGGCGACTCGCTGGGGCCAACGTCCTGACTTTC. Translated: CASGRLAGANVLTF. The V and J genes are TRBV2 and TRBJ2-6; D gene unclear. CDR1 and CDR2 from the germline V gene are SNHLY and FYNNEI. This CDR3 is 14 amino acids long. The V gene lost 8 bases and the J gene lost 2 bases, with 10 bases spanning the gap.

This chain's CDR3 is CASGPGSWAGELFF. The CDR3 bases are TGTGCTAGTGGTCCCGGAAGTTGGGCCGGGGAGCTGTTTTTT. The chain uses TRBV12-5 and TRBJ2-2; D is uncertain. Trimming removed 5 bases at V and 6 bases at J, with 13 bases between. The CDR3 is made up of 14 amino acids. Germline loops: CDR1 LGHNT, CDR2 FRNRAP. Supplemented by reference TRBV12-5 and TRBJ2-2, the full variable domain reads DARVTQTPRHKVTEMGQEVTMRCQPILGHNTVFWYRQTMMQGLELLAYFRNRAPLDDSGMPKDRFSAEMPDATLATLKIQPSEPRDSAVYFCASGPGSWAGELFFGEGSRLTVL.

V is TRBV7-2 and J is TRBJ2-5, with D hard to call. This CDR3 region has 12 residues. Germline V gives CDR1 SGHTA, CDR2 FQGNSA. Trimming took off 4 bases at V and 5 bases at J, with 8 bases between the two ends. The CDR3 region has the DNA TGTGCCAGCAGCTACCTAGGGGAGACCCAGTACTTC. It yields the protein CASSYLGETQYF.

The gene calls are TRBV30 and TRBJ1-5; D remains ambiguous. The germline gives CDR1 GTSNPN, CDR2 SVGIG (reference sequence). The CDR3 length is 13 residues. V lost 5 bases, J lost 0 bases, and 8 bases lay in between. The CDR3 DNA is TGTGCCTGGGGGCCGTTTAGCAATCAGCCCCAGCATTTT. Translated: CAWGPFSNQPQHF.

The V and J genes are TRBV5-4 and TRBJ1-1; no reliable D call. This CDR3 is built from 14 residues. Germline V gene data show CDR1 as SGHNT and CDR2 as YYREEE (reference sequence). Trimming cost V 0 bases and J 3 bases, with 9 bases left between them. The CDR3 loop reads CASSLEVSDTEAFF. CDR3 bases: TGTGCCAGCAGCTTGGAAGTATCGGACACTGAAGCTTTCTTT.

The chain has TRBV6-5 and TRBJ2-1; D call uncertain. Germline assignment: CDR1 MNHEY and CDR2 SVGAGI. The CDR3 sequence is 13 residues long. Trimming shortened V by 2 bases and J by 9 bases, and 11 bases separated the two germline ends. The CDR3 loop is CASSYGRSREQFF. The CDR3 DNA reads as TGTGCCAGCAGTTACGGAAGATCCCGTGAGCAGTTCTTC.

This clone was seen a handful of times. The gene calls are TRBV19 and TRBJ1-1, with 7 bases identical to TRBD1. The J segment lost 1 base and the V segment lost 6 bases, leaving 2 bases of the junction unmatched. The CDR3 is 13 amino acids. Germline V gene sequence: CDR1 LNHDA, CDR2 SQIVND (reference sequence). The CDR3 nucleotides are TGTGCCAGTAGCCGACAGGGGAACACTGAAGCTTTCTTT. This translates into CASSRQGNTEAFF.

CDR3 DNA sequence: TGTGCCAGCAGCTTGGTGGGTAGTGGCTACACCTTC. It specifies CASSLVGSGYTF. The chain combines TRBV5-4 with TRBJ1-2; D is undetermined. V lost 0 bases and J lost 7, with 7 bases in between. Per germline, CDR1 SGHNT and CDR2 YYREEE (reference sequence). The CDR3 runs 12 residues.

The V gene is TRBV2, the J gene TRBJ2-7; 8 nucleotides line up with TRBD1. Germline-derived CDR1 and CDR2 are SNHLY and FYNNEI. There are 15 residues in the CDR3. V was pared by 2 bases and J by 6 bases, with 9 bases of the junction left unmatched. The CDR3: CASSENPPGGGEQYF. The DNA for the CDR3 is TGTGCCAGCAGTGAAAATCCTCCAGGGGGCGGCGAGCAGTACTTC.

This chain joins TRBV30 and TRBJ1-1; D is possibly TRBD1 (6 bases). Germline loops: CDR1 GTSNPN, CDR2 SVGIG (reference sequence). V lost 5 bases and J lost 4, with 14 bases in between. This CDR3 has 13 residues. For the CDR3, the DNA is TGTGCCTGGTCTATGCCAGGGGCCACTGAAGCTTTCTTT. Translated: CAWSMPGATEAFF.

This clone is a singleton in its sample. The rearrangement uses TRBV7-2 and TRBJ1-2, with a tentative D call TRBD1 (5 bases). The CDR3 sequence is 15 residues long. Trimming removed 0 bases from V and 6 bases from J, with 14 bases in between. CDR1 and CDR2 from the germline V gene are SGHTA and FQGNSA. The chain's CDR3 is CASSLAGQGFDGYTF. For the CDR3, the DNA is TGTGCCAGCAGCTTAGCCGGGCAGGGATTTGATGGCTACACCTTC.

The rearrangement uses TRBV10-3 and TRBJ1-5; 7 bases map to TRBD1. CDR3 length: 16 amino acids. Per the germline V gene, CDR1 is ENHRY and CDR2 is SYGVKD. The V segment lost 5 bases and the J segment 0 bases; nucleotides outside the gene matches: 7. This CDR3 reads CAISPGTAISNQPQHF. CDR3 DNA sequence: TGTGCCATCAGTCCCGGGACAGCTATTAGCAATCAGCCCCAGCATTTT.